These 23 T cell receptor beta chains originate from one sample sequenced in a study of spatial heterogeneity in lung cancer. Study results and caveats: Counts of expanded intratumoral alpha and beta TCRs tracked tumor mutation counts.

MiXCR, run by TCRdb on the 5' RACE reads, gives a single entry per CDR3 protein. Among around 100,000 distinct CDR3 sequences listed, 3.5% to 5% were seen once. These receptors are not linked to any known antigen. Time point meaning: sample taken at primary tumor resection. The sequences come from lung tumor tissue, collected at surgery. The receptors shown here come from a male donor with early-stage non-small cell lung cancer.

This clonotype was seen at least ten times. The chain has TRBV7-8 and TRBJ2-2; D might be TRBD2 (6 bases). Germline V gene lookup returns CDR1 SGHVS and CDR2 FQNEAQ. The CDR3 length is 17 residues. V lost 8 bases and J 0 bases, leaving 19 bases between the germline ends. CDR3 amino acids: CASGTGTHIANTGELFF. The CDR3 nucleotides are TGTGCCAGCGGTACCGGGACTCACATCGCGAACACCGGGGAGCTGTTTTTT.

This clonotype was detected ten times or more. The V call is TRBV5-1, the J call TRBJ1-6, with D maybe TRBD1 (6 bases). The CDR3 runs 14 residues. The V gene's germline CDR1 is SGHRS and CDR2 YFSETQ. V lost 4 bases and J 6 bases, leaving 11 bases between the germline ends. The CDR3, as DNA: TGCGCCAGCAGCCGAGGACAGCCTAATTCACCCCTCCACTTT. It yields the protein CASSRGQPNSPLHF.

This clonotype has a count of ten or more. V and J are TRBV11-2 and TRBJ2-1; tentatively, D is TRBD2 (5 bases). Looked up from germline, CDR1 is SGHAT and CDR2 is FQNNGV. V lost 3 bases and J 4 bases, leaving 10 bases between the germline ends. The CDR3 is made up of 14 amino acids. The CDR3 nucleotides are TGTGCCAGCAGCTTTTCTCTAGCTTACAATGAGCAGTTCTTC. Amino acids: CASSFSLAYNEQFF.

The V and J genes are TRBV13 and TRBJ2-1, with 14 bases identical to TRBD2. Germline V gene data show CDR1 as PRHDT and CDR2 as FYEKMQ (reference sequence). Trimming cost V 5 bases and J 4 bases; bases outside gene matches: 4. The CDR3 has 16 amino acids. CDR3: CASSRGLAGGYNEQFF. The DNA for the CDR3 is TGTGCCAGCAGCCGAGGACTAGCGGGGGGTTACAATGAGCAGTTCTTC.

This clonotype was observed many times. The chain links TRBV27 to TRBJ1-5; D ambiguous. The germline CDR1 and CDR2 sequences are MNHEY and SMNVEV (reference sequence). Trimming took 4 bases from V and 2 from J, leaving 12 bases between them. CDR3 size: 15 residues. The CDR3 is CASSSNPSGNQPQHF. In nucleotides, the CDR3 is TGTGCCAGCAGTTCTAACCCTAGCGGCAATCAGCCCCAGCATTTT.

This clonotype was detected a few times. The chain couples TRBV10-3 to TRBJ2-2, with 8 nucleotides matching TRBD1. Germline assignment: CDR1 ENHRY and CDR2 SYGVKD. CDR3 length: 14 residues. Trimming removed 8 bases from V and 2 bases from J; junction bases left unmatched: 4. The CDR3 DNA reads TGTGCCATCTCCGGGACAGGTAACACCGGGGAGCTGTTTTTT. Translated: CAISGTGNTGELFF.

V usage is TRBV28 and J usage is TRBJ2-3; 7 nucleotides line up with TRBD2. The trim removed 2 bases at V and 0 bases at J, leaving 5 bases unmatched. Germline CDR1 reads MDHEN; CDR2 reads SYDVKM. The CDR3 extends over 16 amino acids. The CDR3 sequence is CASSLPAGESTDTQYF. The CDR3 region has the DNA TGTGCCAGCAGTTTACCGGCGGGAGAGAGCACAGATACGCAGTATTTT.

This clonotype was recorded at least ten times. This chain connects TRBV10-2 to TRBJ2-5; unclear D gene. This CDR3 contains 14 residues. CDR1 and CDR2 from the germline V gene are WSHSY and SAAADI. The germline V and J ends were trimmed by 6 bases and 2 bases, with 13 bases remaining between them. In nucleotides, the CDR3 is TGCGCCAGCAGCTTTCTCGCGGAGCAAGAGACCCAGTACTTC. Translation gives CASSFLAEQETQYF.

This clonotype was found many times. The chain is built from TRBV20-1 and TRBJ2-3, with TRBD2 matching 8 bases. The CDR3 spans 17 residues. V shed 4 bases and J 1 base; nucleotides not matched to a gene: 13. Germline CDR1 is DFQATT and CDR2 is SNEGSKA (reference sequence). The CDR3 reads CSATGFRGREGTDTQYF. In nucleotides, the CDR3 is TGCAGTGCTACAGGGTTCCGGGGGCGGGAGGGCACAGATACGCAGTATTTT.

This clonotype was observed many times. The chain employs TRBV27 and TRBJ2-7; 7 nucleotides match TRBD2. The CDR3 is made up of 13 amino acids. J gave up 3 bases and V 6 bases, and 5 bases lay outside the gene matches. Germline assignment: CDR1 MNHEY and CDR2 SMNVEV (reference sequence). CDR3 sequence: CASSPGLVYEQYF. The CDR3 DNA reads TGTGCCAGCAGCCCCGGACTAGTCTACGAGCAGTACTTC.

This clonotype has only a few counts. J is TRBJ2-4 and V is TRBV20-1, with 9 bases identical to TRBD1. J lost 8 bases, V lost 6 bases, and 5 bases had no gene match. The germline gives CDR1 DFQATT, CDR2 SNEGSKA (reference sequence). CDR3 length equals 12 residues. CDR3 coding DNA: TGCAGTGCGTGCCGGGACAGGGACATTCAGTACTTC. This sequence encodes CSACRDRDIQYF.

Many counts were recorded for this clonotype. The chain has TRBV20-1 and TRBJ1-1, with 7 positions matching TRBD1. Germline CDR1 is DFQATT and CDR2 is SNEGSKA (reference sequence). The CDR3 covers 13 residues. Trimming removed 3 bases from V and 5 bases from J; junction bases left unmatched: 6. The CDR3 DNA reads TGCAGTGCTAGTATAGGGGGCGAGACTGAAGCTTTCTTT. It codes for CSASIGGETEAFF.

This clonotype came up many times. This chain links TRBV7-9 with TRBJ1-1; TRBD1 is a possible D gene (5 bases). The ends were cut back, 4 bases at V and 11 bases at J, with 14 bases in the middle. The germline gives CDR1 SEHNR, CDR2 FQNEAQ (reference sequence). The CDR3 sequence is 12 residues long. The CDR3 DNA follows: TGTGCCAGCAGCTCCCGAGGGGACGAGGCTTTCTTT. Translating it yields CASSSRGDEAFF.

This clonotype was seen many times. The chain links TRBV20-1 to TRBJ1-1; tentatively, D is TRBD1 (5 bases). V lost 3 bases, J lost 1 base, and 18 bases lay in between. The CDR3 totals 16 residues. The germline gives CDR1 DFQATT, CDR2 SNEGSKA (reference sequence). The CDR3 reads CSASSQDKLANTEAFF. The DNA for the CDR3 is TGCAGTGCTAGTTCGCAGGACAAGCTAGCGAACACTGAAGCTTTCTTT.

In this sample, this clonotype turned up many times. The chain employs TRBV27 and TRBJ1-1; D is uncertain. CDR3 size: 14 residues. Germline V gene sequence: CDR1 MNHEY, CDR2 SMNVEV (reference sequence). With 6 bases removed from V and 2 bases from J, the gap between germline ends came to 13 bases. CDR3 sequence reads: CASRRRNFNTEAFF. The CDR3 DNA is TGTGCCAGCAGACGGAGAAACTTTAACACTGAAGCTTTCTTT.

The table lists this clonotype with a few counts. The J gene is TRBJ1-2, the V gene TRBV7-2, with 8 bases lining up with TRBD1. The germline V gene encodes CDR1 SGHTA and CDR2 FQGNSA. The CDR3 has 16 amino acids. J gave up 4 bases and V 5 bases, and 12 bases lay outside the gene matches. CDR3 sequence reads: CASSRTPTGESYGYTF. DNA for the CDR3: TGTGCCAGCAGCCGAACACCGACAGGGGAGTCCTATGGCTACACCTTC.

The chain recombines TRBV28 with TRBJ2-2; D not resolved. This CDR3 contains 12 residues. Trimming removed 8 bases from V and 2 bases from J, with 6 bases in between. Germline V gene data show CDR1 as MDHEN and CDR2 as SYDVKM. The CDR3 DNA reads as TGTGCCAGCCGAACTAACACCGGGGAGCTGTTTTTT. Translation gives CASRTNTGELFF.

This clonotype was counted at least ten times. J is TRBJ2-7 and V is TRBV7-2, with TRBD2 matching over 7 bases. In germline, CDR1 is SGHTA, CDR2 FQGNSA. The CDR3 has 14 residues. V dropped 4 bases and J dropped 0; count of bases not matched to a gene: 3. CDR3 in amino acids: CASSSGGSSYEQYF. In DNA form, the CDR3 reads TGTGCCAGCAGCTCCGGCGGGAGCTCCTACGAGCAGTACTTC.

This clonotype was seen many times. The CDR3 DNA reads TGTGCCAGCAGTGGACTCACAGAGGATACGCAGTATTTT. This translates into CASSGLTEDTQYF. The chain couples TRBV2 to TRBJ2-3; no definite D call. Germline loops: CDR1 SNHLY, CDR2 FYNNEI. Deletions cut 4 bases from V and 6 bases from J, with 11 bases between. The CDR3 covers 13 residues.

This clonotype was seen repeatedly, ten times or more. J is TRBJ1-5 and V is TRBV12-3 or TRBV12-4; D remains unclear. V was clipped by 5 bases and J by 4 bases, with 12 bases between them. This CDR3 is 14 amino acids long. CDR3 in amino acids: CASSPVARNQPQHF. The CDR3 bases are TGTGCCAGCAGTCCGGTGGCTCGGAATCAGCCCCAGCATTTT.

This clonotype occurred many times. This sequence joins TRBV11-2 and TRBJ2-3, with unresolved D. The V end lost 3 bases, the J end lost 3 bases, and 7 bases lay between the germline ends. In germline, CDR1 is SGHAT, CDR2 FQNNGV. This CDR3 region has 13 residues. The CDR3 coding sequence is TGTGCCAGCAGCTTGATGGTTACAGATACGCAGTATTTT. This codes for CASSLMVTDTQYF.

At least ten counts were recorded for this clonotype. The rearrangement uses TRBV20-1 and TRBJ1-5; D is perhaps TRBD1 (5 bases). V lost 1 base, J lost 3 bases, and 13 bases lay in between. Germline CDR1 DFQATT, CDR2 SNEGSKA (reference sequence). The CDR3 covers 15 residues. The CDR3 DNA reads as TGCAGTGCTAGAGGGGGTGTGGGGCCCAATCAGCCCCAGCATTTT. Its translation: CSARGGVGPNQPQHF.

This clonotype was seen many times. CDR3 nucleotide sequence: TGTGCCAGCACTCTGATCATGAACACTGAAGCTTTCTTT. Translated: CASTLIMNTEAFF. J is TRBJ1-1 and V is TRBV6-1; D gene unclear. Germline V lookup: CDR1 MNHNS, CDR2 SASEGT. V was cut by 7 bases and J by 0 bases, with 9 bases left in between. The CDR3 has 13 amino acids.